These 13 T cell receptor beta chains share one sample of origin, sequenced in a study of response to subunit inactivated influenza vaccine. TCRdb re-called the RT-PCR reads with MiXCR, one entry per CDR3 protein. The table shows about 520,000 distinct CDR3 sequences, with about 25% occurring only once. This material consisted of CD4+ T cells sorted from PBMCs, taken more than 4 days after vaccination. The receptors come from a man aged 45-65 years who received an inactivated influenza vaccine.

Only a few counts were recorded for this clonotype. The chain combines TRBV14 with TRBJ2-7; unclear D gene. Trimming took 0 bases from V and 0 from J, leaving 9 bases between them. CDR1 is SGHDN, CDR2 FVKESK, per germline. There are 15 residues in the CDR3. CDR3 nucleotides: TGTGCCAGCAGCCAAGACAGGCTAACCTCCTACGAGCAGTACTTC. Protein sequence: CASSQDRLTSYEQYF.

This chain links TRBV7-2 with TRBJ2-1; no firm D call. Trimming removed 6 bases from V and 6 bases from J, with 6 bases in between. CDR1 SGHTA and CDR2 FQGNSA come from the germline V gene. The CDR3 covers 11 residues. The CDR3 region has the DNA TGTGCCAGCAGGCACAGCAATGAGCAGTTCTTC. This sequence encodes CASRHSNEQFF.

This clonotype was seen only a few times. V usage is TRBV15 and J usage is TRBJ2-5, with no clear D. CDR1 and CDR2 (germline): LNHNV, YYDKDF (reference sequence). CDR3 length: 15 residues. V lost 0 bases and J 3 bases, leaving 11 bases between the germline ends. CDR3 amino acids: CATSRDSGRKETQYF. The CDR3 nucleotides read TGTGCCACCAGCAGAGATTCGGGCAGAAAAGAGACCCAGTACTTC.

This clonotype was seen more than once but under ten times. The genes are TRBV4-2 and TRBJ1-2; no reliable D call. From germline, CDR1 is LGHNA and CDR2 YNFKEQ. The V gene lost 0 bases and the J gene lost 5 bases, with 7 bases spanning the gap. The CDR3 is 13 amino acids. CDR3 DNA sequence: TGTGCCAGCAGCCAAGATCGCCTGTATGGCTACACCTTC. Protein: CASSQDRLYGYTF.

This clonotype was observed a handful of times. The chain joins TRBV11-2 to TRBJ2-5; perhaps D is TRBD1 or TRBD2 (6 bases each). CDR1 and CDR2 (germline): SGHAT, FQNNGV. CDR3 length: 15 amino acids. The V end was cut by 4 bases, the J end by 2 bases, with 14 bases between. The chain's CDR3 is CASSSGGTRQETQYF. The CDR3 DNA sequence: TGTGCCAGCAGCTCAGGCGGGACAAGACAAGAGACCCAGTACTTC.

The genes are TRBV6-5 and TRBJ2-5; D is undetermined. Between the trimmed V and J ends, which lost 5 bases and 8 bases, there was a span of 12 bases. CDR3 size: 12 residues. CDR1 MNHEY and CDR2 SVGAGI come from the germline V gene. CDR3: CASSNDGPTQYF. In DNA form, the CDR3 reads TGTGCCAGCAGTAACGATGGCCCCACCCAGTACTTC.

The chain couples TRBV3-1 to TRBJ2-5; D remains unclear. CDR1 and CDR2 (germline): LGHDT, YNNKEL (reference sequence). This CDR3 contains 17 residues. Trimming removed 1 base from V and 5 bases from J, with 20 bases in between. Here the CDR3 reads CASSQGTFWAYLETQYF. CDR3 nucleotides: TGTGCCAGCAGCCAAGGGACCTTTTGGGCTTACTTGGAGACCCAGTACTTC.

The chain carries TRBV15 and TRBJ2-4; D is unclear. This CDR3 is built from 18 residues. In germline, CDR1 is LNHNV, CDR2 YYDKDF (reference sequence). Trimming removed 0 bases at V and 0 bases at J, with 15 bases between. Here the CDR3 DNA reads TGTGCCACCAGCAGAGATCGGGCCAGATCGATAGCCAAAAACATTCAGTACTTC. It codes for CATSRDRARSIAKNIQYF.

J is TRBJ1-1 and V is TRBV2; 9 nucleotides match TRBD1. Germline V lookup: CDR1 SNHLY, CDR2 FYNNEI. The CDR3 runs 16 residues. After removal of 6 bases from V and 6 bases from J, the junction contained 14 bases not matched to a gene. The CDR3 region is CASSAMPGQGLPEAFF. CDR3 DNA: TGTGCCAGCAGCGCGATGCCGGGACAGGGTTTACCTGAAGCTTTCTTT.

This clonotype was seen ten or more times. The chain uses TRBV20-1 and TRBJ1-2, with D hard to call. V shed 3 bases and J shed 4 bases, with 18 bases lying between them. Per the germline V gene, CDR1 is DFQATT and CDR2 is SNEGSKA (reference sequence). The CDR3 runs to 15 residues. CDR3 region: CSARPMLGAGYGYTF. In nucleotides, the CDR3 is TGCAGTGCTAGGCCCATGCTGGGCGCGGGCTATGGCTACACCTTC.

The chain carries TRBV20-1 and TRBJ2-1; 13 nucleotides align to TRBD2. This CDR3 comprises 16 residues. The trim removed 6 bases at V and 8 bases at J, leaving 13 bases unmatched. The germline V gene encodes CDR1 DFQATT and CDR2 SNEGSKA (reference sequence). The CDR3 DNA reads as TGCAGTGCCCGATCGCCGGGACTAGCGGGGTGGGATGAGCAGTTCTTC. Amino acids: CSARSPGLAGWDEQFF.

The chain couples TRBV12-3 or TRBV12-4 to TRBJ2-2; TRBD1 matches at 11 bases. The CDR3 totals 16 residues. Losses at the gene ends were 5 bases for V and 8 bases for J; bases not matched to a gene: 10. This chain's CDR3 is CASSIGTGGYRGELFF. For the CDR3, the DNA is TGTGCCAGCAGTATCGGGACAGGGGGATACAGGGGGGAGCTGTTTTTT.

This chain links TRBV18 with TRBJ2-7; 9 bases are a match to TRBD1. J lost 6 bases, V lost 9 bases, and 15 bases had no gene match. This CDR3 is 15 amino acids long. Germline V gives CDR1 KGHSH, CDR2 LQKENI. This CDR3 is CASLLLPGQGGEQYF. CDR3 in DNA: TGTGCCAGTCTCCTCCTCCCGGGACAGGGTGGCGAGCAGTACTTC.